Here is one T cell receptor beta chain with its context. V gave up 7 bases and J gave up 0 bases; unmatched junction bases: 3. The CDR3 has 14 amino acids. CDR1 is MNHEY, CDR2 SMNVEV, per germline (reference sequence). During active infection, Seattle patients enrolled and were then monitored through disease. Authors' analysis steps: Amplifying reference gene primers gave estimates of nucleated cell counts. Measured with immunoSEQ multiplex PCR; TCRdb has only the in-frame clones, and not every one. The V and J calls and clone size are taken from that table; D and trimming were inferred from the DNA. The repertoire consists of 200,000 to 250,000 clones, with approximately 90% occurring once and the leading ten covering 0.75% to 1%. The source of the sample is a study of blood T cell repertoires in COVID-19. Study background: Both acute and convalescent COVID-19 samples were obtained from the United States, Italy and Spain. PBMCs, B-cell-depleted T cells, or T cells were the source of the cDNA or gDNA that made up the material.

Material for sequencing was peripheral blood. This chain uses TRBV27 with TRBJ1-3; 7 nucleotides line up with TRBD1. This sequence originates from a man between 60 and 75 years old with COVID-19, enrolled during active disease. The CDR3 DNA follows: TGTGCCAGCAAGGGACAGACCTCTGGAAACACCATATATTTT. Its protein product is CASKGQTSGNTIYF.